This is a list of T cell receptor beta chains from one sample in a study of PD-1 blockade in classical Hodgkin lymphoma. Produced via immunoSEQ multiplex PCR; TCRdb's table is partial and in-frame only. Counted here are 30,000 or so clones, approximately 93% occurring once; the ten biggest clones make up 3% to 4%. The sequenced sample was peripheral blood mononuclear cells (PBMCs). The source is a human donor with classical Hodgkin lymphoma. CDR3s include the opening cysteine and the closing phenylalanine or tryptophan. The order of the fields is CDR3 DNA, CDR3 protein, D gene, V gene, clone size, J gene. The D gene is left open where the match is weak. Rows may omit the clone size; those that give it use once, few, many or a size class.

CDR3 DNA: TGTGCCAGCAGCGTAGGGGGACTAGCCGGCGTCTACGAGCAGTACTTC
CDR3 protein: CASSVGGLAGVYEQYF
D gene: TRBD2
V gene: TRBV9
clone size: .
J gene: TRBJ2-7

CDR3 DNA: TGTGCCAGCAGGGATAGCGGGAGCTTGTACAATGAGCAGTTCTTC
CDR3 protein: CASRDSGSLYNEQFF
D gene: TRBD2
V gene: TRBV27
clone size: .
J gene: TRBJ2-1

CDR3 DNA: TGCGCCAGCAGCTTACTAGCGTCCCAAGAGACCCAGTACTTC
CDR3 protein: CASSLLASQETQYF
D gene: TRBD2
V gene: TRBV5-1
clone size: once
J gene: TRBJ2-5

CDR3 DNA: TGTGCCAGCAGCTATCCAGGGAGCAATCAGCCCCAGCATTTT
CDR3 protein: CASSYPGSNQPQHF
D gene: .
V gene: TRBV5-4
clone size: .
J gene: TRBJ1-5

CDR3 DNA: TGTGCCAGCAGTTTAGTAGGGTATAGGAAAGAGACCCAGTACTTC
CDR3 protein: CASSLVGYRKETQYF
D gene: .
V gene: TRBV28
clone size: .
J gene: TRBJ2-5

CDR3 DNA: TGTGCCAGTAGTGGGGTAACGGGGGATCGGCAGTTCTTC
CDR3 protein: CASSGVTGDRQFF
D gene: .
V gene: TRBV19
clone size: .
J gene: TRBJ2-1

CDR3 DNA: TGTGCCAGCAGCTTAGGGGACAGCTCCTATGGCTACACCTTC
CDR3 protein: CASSLGDSSYGYTF
D gene: TRBD1
V gene: TRBV11-2
clone size: .
J gene: TRBJ1-2

CDR3 DNA: TGTGCCAGCTCATCCCTTTCGTCTAGCAATCAGCCCCAGCATTTT
CDR3 protein: CASSSLSSSNQPQHF
D gene: .
V gene: TRBV18
clone size: .
J gene: TRBJ1-5

CDR3 DNA: TGTGCCAGCAGTATCCCCGGACACTACACTGAAGCTTTCTTT
CDR3 protein: CASSIPGHYTEAFF
D gene: .
V gene: TRBV7-2
clone size: .
J gene: TRBJ1-1

CDR3 DNA: TGTGCCAGCACGGTCGACCACAGCCCCTCCACCGGGGAGCTGTTTTTT
CDR3 protein: CASTVDHSPSTGELFF
D gene: .
V gene: TRBV9
clone size: .
J gene: TRBJ2-2

CDR3 DNA: TGTGCCAGTAGTTCCCCTTCCACAGATACGCAGTATTTT
CDR3 protein: CASSSPSTDTQYF
D gene: .
V gene: TRBV19
clone size: .
J gene: TRBJ2-3

CDR3 DNA: TGTGCCAGCAGCAGAAGCGGGAGGCTCGGAGATACGCAGTATTTT
CDR3 protein: CASSRSGRLGDTQYF
D gene: TRBD2
V gene: TRBV5-4
clone size: once
J gene: TRBJ2-3

CDR3 DNA: TGCGCCAGCAGGTCAAGTTCACAGACCTTCACAGATACGCAGTATTTT
CDR3 protein: CASRSSSQTFTDTQYF
D gene: .
V gene: TRBV5-1
clone size: .
J gene: TRBJ2-3

CDR3 DNA: TGTGCCAGCAGTTCACTCGGGACTAGCGAGGCCGGGGAGCTGTTTTTT
CDR3 protein: CASSSLGTSEAGELFF
D gene: TRBD2
V gene: TRBV11-1
clone size: .
J gene: TRBJ2-2

CDR3 DNA: TGTGCCAGCAGTCCTTTCGGACAGTCGAACACTGAAGCTTTCTTT
CDR3 protein: CASSPFGQSNTEAFF
D gene: .
V gene: TRBV6-4
clone size: .
J gene: TRBJ1-1

CDR3 DNA: TGTGCCAGTAGTACAACCCGCACAGATACGCAGTATTTT
CDR3 protein: CASSTTRTDTQYF
D gene: .
V gene: TRBV19
clone size: .
J gene: TRBJ2-3

CDR3 DNA: TGTGCCAGCAGCCAAGATTCGGGACAATGGGAGACCCAGTACTTC
CDR3 protein: CASSQDSGQWETQYF
D gene: .
V gene: TRBV4-2
clone size: .
J gene: TRBJ2-5

CDR3 DNA: TGTGCCAGTAGTAAGGCTAGCGCCAGCGTTTGGGAGCTGTTTTTT
CDR3 protein: CASSKASASVWELFF
D gene: .
V gene: TRBV19
clone size: once
J gene: TRBJ2-2

CDR3 DNA: TGTGCCATCAGTGAGACCCCGCTCGGGGGACTAGCAACCACAGATACGCAGTATTTT
CDR3 protein: CAISETPLGGLATTDTQYF
D gene: TRBD2
V gene: TRBV10-3
clone size: .
J gene: TRBJ2-3

CDR3 DNA: TGTGCCAGCAGTGCTGCAGGACAGGGTGGAAACACCATATATTTT
CDR3 protein: CASSAAGQGGNTIYF
D gene: TRBD1
V gene: TRBV6-1
clone size: .
J gene: TRBJ1-3

CDR3 DNA: TGTGCCAGCATTGGGCTGCCTGAAGAGACCCAGTACTTC
CDR3 protein: CASIGLPEETQYF
D gene: .
V gene: TRBV28
clone size: .
J gene: TRBJ2-5

CDR3 DNA: TGTGCCACCAGCAGAGACCTCATTAATCCCCAGGTTGATTCACCCCTCCACTTT
CDR3 protein: CATSRDLINPQVDSPLHF
D gene: .
V gene: TRBV15
clone size: .
J gene: TRBJ1-6

CDR3 DNA: TGCGCCAGCAGCTTTGGGACTAGCGGCACAGATACGCAGTATTTT
CDR3 protein: CASSFGTSGTDTQYF
D gene: TRBD2
V gene: TRBV5-1
clone size: .
J gene: TRBJ2-3

CDR3 DNA: TGCAGCGTTGAACACGGGAGGGTCTACAATGAGCAGTTCTTC
CDR3 protein: CSVEHGRVYNEQFF
D gene: TRBD2
V gene: TRBV29-1
clone size: .
J gene: TRBJ2-1

CDR3 DNA: TGTGCCAGCAGTCACCCGGGACGCCCGTCCGGCGAGCAGTACTTC
CDR3 protein: CASSHPGRPSGEQYF
D gene: .
V gene: TRBV6-6
clone size: once
J gene: TRBJ2-7

CDR3 DNA: TGCGCCAGCAAAGGTCAGGGGGCCTTCTACGAGCAGTACTTC
CDR3 protein: CASKGQGAFYEQYF
D gene: TRBD1
V gene: TRBV10-2
clone size: .
J gene: TRBJ2-7

CDR3 DNA: TGTGCCAGCAGCCAAGACCCGACTAGCGGCAGCTCCTACGAGCAGTACTTC
CDR3 protein: CASSQDPTSGSSYEQYF
D gene: TRBD2
V gene: TRBV4-2
clone size: .
J gene: TRBJ2-7

CDR3 DNA: TGCGCCAGCAGCTTGGCGGGACGGTACAATGAGCAGTTCTTC
CDR3 protein: CASSLAGRYNEQFF
D gene: .
V gene: TRBV5-1
clone size: .
J gene: TRBJ2-1

CDR3 DNA: TGTGCCAGCAGCCAGACAGGGGGGACATCCTACGAGCAGTACTTC
CDR3 protein: CASSQTGGTSYEQYF
D gene: TRBD1
V gene: TRBV4-2
clone size: .
J gene: TRBJ2-7

CDR3 DNA: TGTGCCATCAGTGAATTGGGACAGCGCAATCAGCCCCAGCATTTT
CDR3 protein: CAISELGQRNQPQHF
D gene: TRBD1
V gene: TRBV10-3
clone size: .
J gene: TRBJ1-5

CDR3 DNA: TGTGCCAGCAGTTTCGGAGATACGCAGTATTTT
CDR3 protein: CASSFGDTQYF
D gene: .
V gene: TRBV28
clone size: .
J gene: TRBJ2-3

CDR3 DNA: TGCGCCAGCAGCCAAGATCGTGAGGCGGGCTACAATGAGCAGTTCTTC
CDR3 protein: CASSQDREAGYNEQFF
D gene: .
V gene: TRBV4-1
clone size: .
J gene: TRBJ2-1

CDR3 DNA: TGTGCCAGCAGTGAAGCGGGGGCGGAGAATGAGCAGTTCTTC
CDR3 protein: CASSEAGAENEQFF
D gene: TRBD2
V gene: TRBV6-4
clone size: .
J gene: TRBJ2-1

CDR3 DNA: TGTGCCAGCAACGAGGAGAAGGTTTTTGTCGAGCAGTACTTC
CDR3 protein: CASNEEKVFVEQYF
D gene: .
V gene: TRBV6-1
clone size: medium-sized
J gene: TRBJ2-7

CDR3 DNA: TGTGCCAGCAGTTCCGGGACTAGCGGTAATGAGCAGTTCTTC
CDR3 protein: CASSSGTSGNEQFF
D gene: TRBD2
V gene: TRBV5-4
clone size: .
J gene: TRBJ2-1

CDR3 DNA: TGTGCCATCAGTGAGTCCGGGCGAGGTGAGCAGTTCTTC
CDR3 protein: CAISESGRGEQFF
D gene: .
V gene: TRBV10-3
clone size: .
J gene: TRBJ2-1

CDR3 DNA: TGTGCCAGCAGTGAAGGGCTAGCCAAAAACATTCAGTACTTC
CDR3 protein: CASSEGLAKNIQYF
D gene: .
V gene: TRBV2
clone size: .
J gene: TRBJ2-4

CDR3 DNA: TGTGCCAGCAGTATGTACCGGGACAGCCAGCATTTT
CDR3 protein: CASSMYRDSQHF
D gene: TRBD1
V gene: TRBV6-6
clone size: once
J gene: TRBJ1-5

CDR3 DNA: TGCGCCAGCAGCTTGGCGGGACAGGGTGCCGACGAGCAGTACTTC
CDR3 protein: CASSLAGQGADEQYF
D gene: TRBD1
V gene: TRBV5-1
clone size: .
J gene: TRBJ2-7

CDR3 DNA: TGTGCCACCCGCCGGGGGGGCATCACCGGGGAGCTGTTTTTT
CDR3 protein: CATRRGGITGELFF
D gene: TRBD2
V gene: TRBV28
clone size: .
J gene: TRBJ2-2

CDR3 DNA: TGCAGCGCCAAGGGACAGATGAACACTGAAGCTTTCTTT
CDR3 protein: CSAKGQMNTEAFF
D gene: TRBD1
V gene: TRBV29-1
clone size: .
J gene: TRBJ1-1

CDR3 DNA: TGTGCCAGCAGTTACTCTCAGGGCCACACTGAAGCTTTCTTT
CDR3 protein: CASSYSQGHTEAFF
D gene: .
V gene: TRBV6-5
clone size: .
J gene: TRBJ1-1

CDR3 DNA: TGTGCCAGCTCACCACCATCTAGCGGCCAAGAGACCCAGTACTTC
CDR3 protein: CASSPPSSGQETQYF
D gene: TRBD2
V gene: TRBV18
clone size: once
J gene: TRBJ2-5

CDR3 DNA: TGTGCCAGCAGCGTAGTATTAGCGGGAACTGAGCAGTTCTTC
CDR3 protein: CASSVVLAGTEQFF
D gene: TRBD2
V gene: TRBV9
clone size: .
J gene: TRBJ2-1